The source of this T cell receptor (beta chain) is a study of blood T cell repertoires in COVID-19. On the study more broadly: Samples came from the United States, Italy and Spain, spanning acute and convalescent COVID-19.

Original processing notes: Scientists estimated how many nucleated cells there were by amplifying reference gene primers. Assay: immunoSEQ multiplex PCR; the TCRdb copy retains only in-frame clones and omits some. V, J and clone size are taken as reported in that table, and D and trimming were inferred from the DNA itself. The repertoire holds 60,000 to 90,000 clones, with approximately 85% as singletons. The V segment lost 0 bases and the J segment 7 bases; nucleotides outside the gene matches: 3. CDR1 and CDR2 from the germline V gene are LGHNA and YNFKEQ. The CDR3 covers 15 residues. The receptor's source is a man aged 55-75 years with COVID-19, enrolled during active disease. Sequenced material: peripheral blood. The chain links TRBV4-2 to TRBJ1-5; 10 positions match TRBD1. The CDR3 loop reads CASSQEATGGQPQHF. The CDR3 region has the DNA TGTGCCAGCAGCCAAGAGGCGACAGGGGGCCAGCCCCAGCATTTT.